The sequence of this T cell receptor beta chain was determined in a study of blood T cells in healthy people across ages (dated by TCRdb to 2014 to 2015). Background on the whole study: In model experiments, template switching captured roughly one uniquely barcoded TCR beta cDNA molecule for every two T cells. The donors were split into four age groups: young (average around 15 years), middle-aged (39), aged (62) and long-lived (roughly 77). Using the same blood draw, the study looked at two additional independent replicas of 1 million unique cDNA reads for two donors, one aged 18 to 30 and the other aged 80 or older. To avoid experimental bias, donors of different ages were distributed randomly across sequencing lanes. To track age-related changes in TCR beta repertoire diversity, the study relied on deep sequencing normalized with unique cDNA molecular identifiers. General findings and caveats noted by the study authors: Observed TCR beta diversity correlated strongly with the percentage of naive T cells measured by flow cytometry. Since profiling was done on bulk unsorted PBMCs, naive and antigen-experienced compartments could not be conclusively compared. Total diversity estimates from one million sequenced T cells were considered lower bounds and underestimates. Observed TCR beta diversity per million T cells fell roughly linearly with age, and a significant reduction was already apparent by age roughly 40. Compared with the aged group, more naive CD4+ T cells, fewer expanded clones and increased TCR diversity were shown by the long-lived group, suggesting age selection. Because the CMV infection status of the donors was unknown, age-related changes in expanded clonotypes may potentially have been confounded.

V sheds 4 bases and J sheds 3 bases, leaving 9 bases between their ends. The germline V gene (reference sequence) supplies CDR1 DFQATT and CDR2 SNEGSKA. Inclusive of the bounding cysteine and phenylalanine, the CDR3 is 12 residues long. The retained sequence is limited to the CDR3, 36 bases, with the frame set at the first base. Library preparation used 5' RACE. Sequenced on an Illumina HiSeq 2500. A second roughly 7 to 11 cycle PCR used a sample-barcoded 5' primer and a J-beta primer mix. A template-switch 5' adaptor carrying 12 random nucleotides introduced a unique molecular identifier onto each TCR beta cDNA molecule. Each sample yielded at least 2.5 million CDR3-containing paired-end reads. The Mint cDNA synthesis kit, primed by a TRBC-specific oligonucleotide, was used to synthesize first-strand cDNA from all RNA. Following uracil-DNA glycosylase treatment, a first 18-cycle PCR with universal primers M1SS and BC2_uni_R was performed on all cDNA. The study's processing was this. Each sample was normalized by randomly selecting 1 million high-quality reads, each carrying a distinct molecular identifier. Instead of being binned into consensus sequences, reads that shared molecular identifiers were thrown out. MiTCR, with a Q25 quality threshold and the strictest error-elimination algorithm, was used for CDR3 identification, clonotype clustering and error correction. Lower-bound total TCR beta diversity was estimated with a nonparametric unseen species model using Euler transformation. The raw public reads went through TCRdb reprocessing: fastp at Q25, MiXCR clone calling, in-frame beta chains kept. Identical CDR3 proteins give one entry, which carries the most common genes and DNA. The V and J calls reflect TCRdb's pipeline rather than the authors' work. Within this sample are hundreds of thousands of distinct CDR3 sequences, with 49% of them counted one time only. Roughly 30% of the sample is in the top ten clones.

About this clonotype itself: There is no known antigen for this receptor. Base qualities are not provided; no much larger clone lies one nucleotide away.

Systemically healthy Caucasian individuals from Russia, 35 to 50 in total and aged 6 to 90 years, were included as donors. Ten milliliters of peripheral blood were drawn from each donor into EDTA-treated Vacutainer tubes. PBMCs were isolated by Ficoll-Paque density-gradient centrifugation, with at least 6 million obtained per sample. Trizol reagent was used to extract total RNA from PBMCs, with at least 5.5 micrograms per sample. The percentages of naive CD45RAhigh/CD27high T cells were determined by flow cytometry on a PBMC aliquot from every donor. Sequencing input: blood. This clonotype originated in a woman in her sixties or seventies in good health. The V gene is TRBV20-1 and the J gene is TRBJ1-1; a weak D assignment points to TRBD1 (5 bases agree). The nucleotides read TGCAGTGCTACAGGGTTTGACACTGAAGCTTTCTTT. Its protein product is CSATGFDTEAFF.